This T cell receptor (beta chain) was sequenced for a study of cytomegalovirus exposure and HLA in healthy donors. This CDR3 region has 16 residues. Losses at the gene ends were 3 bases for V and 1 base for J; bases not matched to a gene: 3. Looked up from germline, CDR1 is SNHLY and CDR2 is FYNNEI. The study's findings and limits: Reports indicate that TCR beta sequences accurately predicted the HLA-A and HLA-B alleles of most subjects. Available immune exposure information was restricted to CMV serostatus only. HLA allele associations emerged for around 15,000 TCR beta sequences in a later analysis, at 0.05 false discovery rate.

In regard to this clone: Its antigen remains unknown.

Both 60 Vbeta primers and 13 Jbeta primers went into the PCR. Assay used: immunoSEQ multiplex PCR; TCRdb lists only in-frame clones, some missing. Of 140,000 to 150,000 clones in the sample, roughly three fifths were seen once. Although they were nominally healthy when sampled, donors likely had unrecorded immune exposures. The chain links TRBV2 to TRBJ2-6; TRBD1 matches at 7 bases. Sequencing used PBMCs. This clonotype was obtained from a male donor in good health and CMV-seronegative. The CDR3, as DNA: TGTGCCAGCAGTGATTTCAGGGGGTCTGGGGCCAACGTCCTGACTTTC. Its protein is CASSDFRGSGANVLTF.